The 2 T cell receptor beta chains presented below share a single source sample, sequenced in a study of post-analysis software for immune sequencing data. Whole-study results and caveats: About five TRBV segments, including TRBV5-6, TRBV5-1 and TRBV20-1, were more frequent in patients than controls.

Included in the TCR beta cDNA libraries were unique molecular identifiers. TCRdb re-called the PCR reads with MiXCR, one entry per CDR3 protein. The sample gives about 820,000 distinct CDR3 sequences, approximately 53% of which show up once; roughly 4.4% is in the top ten. What these receptors recognize is not known. Material: blood. These receptors were obtained from a girl aged 5-17 years with multiple sclerosis.

The chain is built from TRBV27 and TRBJ2-7, with TRBD2 identical over 10 bases. Germline CDR1 and CDR2: MNHEY and SMNVEV (reference sequence). The CDR3 has 17 amino acids. J gave up 3 bases and V 4 bases, and 12 bases lay outside the gene matches. The CDR3 DNA reads as TGTGCCAGCAGTTCCTCCCCCTTCGGGACTAGCGACTACGAGCAGTACTTC. This translates into CASSSSPFGTSDYEQYF.

V and J are TRBV20-1 and TRBJ2-3; 8 bases match TRBD1. This CDR3 contains 14 residues. Losses at the gene ends were 1 base for V and 4 bases for J; bases not matched to a gene: 4. The germline V gene has CDR1 DFQATT and CDR2 SNEGSKA (reference sequence). This CDR3 reads CSARGTGSADTQYF. DNA for the CDR3: TGCAGTGCTAGAGGGACAGGGTCCGCAGATACGCAGTATTTT.